The source of this T cell receptor beta chain is a study of shared clonotypes between healthy human individuals. On the study more broadly: Each donor's CD8 memory used one plate, CD8 naive two, each CD4 subset three.

As for this clone: What it binds is not known.

Study-wide results and limits: Of the naive CD4 clonotypes, approximately 5% were shared across several donors. Represented diversity, genetic and exposure-history alike, was limited by few donors.

Only in-frame clones appear in the TCRdb table, and some are missing; sequencing was by immunoSEQ multiplex PCR. The sample consists of some 2,000,000 clones, roughly 94% of them appearing once. Everyone who donated was a Caucasian adult who lived in Nashville, Tennessee. V lost 5 bases, J lost 5 bases, and 18 bases lay in between. The CDR3 sequence is 14 residues long. Germline V gives CDR1 GTSNPN, CDR2 SVGIG (reference sequence). This chain connects TRBV30 to TRBJ2-5; D is unresolved. The sample consisted of naive CD4+ T cells sorted from blood. This sample's subset: CD45RA+ positively selected. The clonotype originates from a man aged 18 to 35 in good health. The CDR3 coding sequence is TGTGCCTGGGAACGGCCTAGTCGTGCCGAGACCCAGTACTTC. Protein sequence: CAWERPSRAETQYF.